In its sample, the clone carrying this T cell receptor (beta chain) was seen once. Its matching antigen is unknown. Repertoires were generated with immunoSEQ multiplex PCR, while TCRdb's copy carries only in-frame clones and drops some. The repertoire holds approximately 130,000 clones, 70% to 90% seen once, with around 1.9% in the top ten. Trimming took off 5 bases at V and 5 bases at J, with 18 bases between the two ends. The CDR3 is 15 residues long. CDR1 and CDR2 from the germline V gene are PRHDT and FYEKMQ (reference sequence). The source of the sample is a study of cytomegalovirus exposure and HLA in healthy donors. About the research overall: The same platform was used for the roughly 130 validation repertoires and the approximately 670 first-cohort repertoires, a later analysis reported. Findings and limits, study-wide: Cytomegalovirus-associated TCR beta chains were listed, numbering some 180.

The donors were members of the validation cohort, which comprised around 110 subjects and was separate from the first cohort of several hundred subjects. Sequenced input: PBMCs. The chain uses TRBV13 and TRBJ2-5; perhaps TRBD2 as D (5 bases). The receptor comes from a woman aged 18-35 years in good health and CMV-seronegative. The CDR3 DNA reads as TGTGCCAGCAGCGGTACCGGGATCTTGGAGGAGACCCAGTACTTC. Encoded protein: CASSGTGILEETQYF. The full variable domain, with the rest looked up from reference TRBV13 and TRBJ2-5, is AAGVIQSPRHLIKEKRETATLKCYPIPRHDTVYWYQQGPGQDPQFLISFYEKMQSDKGSIPDRFSAQQFSDYHSELNMSSLELGDSALYFCASSGTGILEETQYFGPGTRLLVL.